These 19 T cell receptor beta chains share one sample of origin, sequenced in a study of T cells after yellow fever vaccination. TCRdb passed the 5' RACE reads through MiXCR, listing each CDR3 protein once. The sample has approximately 260,000 distinct CDR3 sequences; approximately 5.2% are singletons. This material consisted of CD4+ T cells sorted from PBMCs, taken on the day of the yellow fever booster vaccination. These receptor sequences come from a man between 18 and 35 years old who received the YFV17D yellow fever vaccine.

This clonotype was picked up a small number of times. The chain employs TRBV3-1 and TRBJ2-4, with D unclear. The germline gives CDR1 LGHDT, CDR2 YNNKEL (reference sequence). This CDR3 contains 12 residues. V was cut by 3 bases and J by 6 bases, with 6 bases left in between. The CDR3 sequence is CASSQVANIQYF. CDR3 coding DNA: TGTGCCAGCAGCCAGGTGGCAAACATTCAGTACTTC.

The rearrangement uses TRBV7-2 and TRBJ2-3; 7 bases agree with TRBD2. The germline V gene encodes CDR1 SGHTA and CDR2 FQGNSA. With V trimmed by 1 base and J by 4 bases, 8 bases remained unmatched. This CDR3 spans 16 amino acids. The CDR3 region is CASSLGGAGWADTQYF. The CDR3 nucleotides are TGTGCCAGCAGCTTAGGGGGAGCGGGGTGGGCAGATACGCAGTATTTT. Using reference TRBV7-2 and TRBJ2-3 for the parts outside the CDR3, the full variable domain is GAGVSQSPSNKVTEKGKDVELRCDPISGHTALYWYRQSLGQGLEFLIYFQGNSAPDKSGLPSDRFSAERTGGSVSTLTIQRTQQEDSAVYLCASSLGGAGWADTQYFGPGTRLTVL.

This clonotype has a handful of counts. The genes are TRBV20-1 and TRBJ1-1; D not certain. CDR3 length: 14 amino acids. V was pared by 2 bases and J by 5 bases, with 15 bases between. Germline loops: CDR1 DFQATT, CDR2 SNEGSKA (reference sequence). The CDR3 here is CSARMGSGWTEAFF. The CDR3, as DNA: TGCAGTGCTAGAATGGGTTCGGGGTGGACTGAAGCTTTCTTT.

This clonotype was picked up many times. The chain recombines TRBV29-1 with TRBJ1-4; D remains ambiguous. V lost 4 bases, J lost 5 bases, and 14 bases lay in between. Germline V gives CDR1 SQVTM, CDR2 ANQGSEA. CDR3 size: 14 residues. CDR3 bases: TGCAGCGTTGCTAACGGACGGGTCAATGAAAAACTGTTTTTT. It specifies CSVANGRVNEKLFF. Full variable domain (outside the CDR3, taken from reference TRBV29-1 and TRBJ1-4): SAVISQKPSRDICQRGTSLTIQCQVDSQVTMMFWYRQQPGQSLTLIATANQGSEATYESGFVIDKFPISRPNLTFSTLTVSNMSPEDSSIYLCSVANGRVNEKLFFGSGTQLSVL.

This clonotype was found a few times. The V and J genes are TRBV11-2 and TRBJ2-6; D remains unclear. Trimming left V 8 bases short and J 1 base short, with 6 bases between. Germline V gene lookup returns CDR1 SGHAT and CDR2 FQNNGV. The CDR3 length is 13 residues. This CDR3 is CASVFSGANVLTF. CDR3 nucleotide sequence: TGTGCCAGCGTGTTTTCTGGGGCCAACGTCCTGACTTTC.

This clonotype was detected ten times or more. V usage is TRBV7-2 and J usage is TRBJ2-1, with TRBD2 identical over 7 bases. The CDR3 runs to 16 residues. Germline CDR1 reads SGHTA; CDR2 reads FQGNSA. The V gene end was trimmed by 5 bases and the J gene end by 4 bases; junction bases not matched to a gene: 11. The CDR3 here is CASSPNMGGLYNEQFF. DNA for the CDR3: TGTGCCAGCAGCCCTAACATGGGGGGACTATACAATGAGCAGTTCTTC.

The V call is TRBV4-3, the J call TRBJ2-3; a possible D gene is TRBD1 (6 bases). From germline, CDR1 is LGHNA and CDR2 YSLEER. Trimming pared 0 bases from V and 3 bases from J, leaving 16 bases between. CDR3 length: 17 residues. The CDR3 spells CASSQDLGGDGTDTQYF. DNA of the CDR3: TGCGCCAGCAGCCAAGATTTAGGGGGTGACGGGACAGATACGCAGTATTTT.

The chain's CDR3 is CASRDPTGKTNTGELFF. CDR3 nucleotides: TGTGCCAGTAGAGACCCGACGGGAAAAACGAACACCGGGGAGCTGTTTTTT. The chain couples TRBV19 to TRBJ2-2; tentative D call: TRBD2 (5 bases). CDR1 is LNHDA and CDR2 is SQIVND in the germline V gene (reference sequence). The CDR3 sequence is 17 residues long. Trimming stripped 6 bases from V and 0 bases from J, with 17 bases between. The full variable domain, its missing parts supplied by reference TRBV19 and TRBJ2-2, is DGGITQSPKYLFRKEGQNVTLSCEQNLNHDAMYWYRQDPGQGLRLIYYSQIVNDFQKGDIAEGYSVSREKKESFPLTVTSAQKNPTAFYLCASRDPTGKTNTGELFFGEGSRLTVL.

The chain employs TRBV20-1 and TRBJ2-3; D tentatively reads TRBD1 or TRBD2 (5 bases each). V lost 4 bases to trimming and J lost 0 bases, with 17 bases between them. Germline CDR1 DFQATT, CDR2 SNEGSKA (reference sequence). The CDR3 contains 16 residues. The CDR3 DNA is TGCAGTGCTACGAATCAAGTGGGGGATAGCACAGATACGCAGTATTTT. It yields the protein CSATNQVGDSTDTQYF.

There are many counts of this clonotype. The rearrangement links TRBV2 to TRBJ2-7; D unresolved. CDR1 and CDR2 from the germline V gene are SNHLY and FYNNEI. The CDR3 length is 14 residues. Trimming pared 4 bases from V and 3 bases from J, leaving 13 bases between. The CDR3 nucleotides are TGTGCCAGCAGTGTTGCGTCTTGGGTCTACGAGCAGTACTTC. Protein sequence: CASSVASWVYEQYF.

The CDR3 protein is CASQPTTNTGELFF. The DNA of the CDR3 is TGCGCCAGCCAACCAACTACGAACACCGGGGAGCTGTTTTTT. The rearrangement links TRBV5-1 to TRBJ2-2; D ambiguous. The germline V gene encodes CDR1 SGHRS and CDR2 YFSETQ. This CDR3 is 14 amino acids long. Between the trimmed V and J ends, which lost 7 bases and 0 bases, there was a span of 10 bases.

This clonotype was picked up a small number of times. The genes are TRBV7-2 and TRBJ2-5, with D perhaps matching TRBD1 (5 bases). The V gene's germline CDR1 is SGHTA and CDR2 FQGNSA. V was shortened by 5 bases and J by 7 bases, with 17 bases between the two germline ends. This CDR3 has 14 amino acids. The CDR3 DNA reads as TGTGCCAGCAGCCCAGGGTACTACCAGGGGACCCAGTACTTC. Residues: CASSPGYYQGTQYF.

The V gene is TRBV6-1, the J gene TRBJ2-3, with 8 bases matching TRBD2. This CDR3 is 13 amino acids long. The trim removed 1 base at V and 13 bases at J, leaving 7 bases unmatched. Germline CDR1 and CDR2: MNHNS and SASEGT. The CDR3 is CASSEGLANLEYF. CDR3 in DNA: TGTGCCAGCAGTGAAGGACTAGCGAATTTGGAGTATTTT.

This clonotype was observed at least ten times. The V gene is TRBV4-1, the J gene TRBJ2-3; TRBD2 agrees at 8 bases. This CDR3 is 20 amino acids long. The germline V gene has CDR1 MGHRA and CDR2 YSYEKL. Trimming at V came to 3 bases and at J to 1 base, leaving 18 bases not matched to a gene. For the CDR3, the DNA is TGCGCCAGCAGCCACCGAGGGGGACTAGATCTCCCCCATCGCACAGATACGCAGTATTTT. It codes for CASSHRGGLDLPHRTDTQYF.

Ten or more counts support this clonotype. The chain links TRBV5-6 to TRBJ2-1; D is possibly TRBD1 (5 bases). The CDR3 totals 15 residues. Trimming pared 6 bases from V and 0 bases from J, leaving 13 bases between. Germline V gene lookup returns CDR1 SGHDT and CDR2 YYEEEE. The CDR3 spells CASTPPGNSYNEQFF. The CDR3 DNA follows: TGTGCCAGCACCCCACCAGGGAACTCCTACAATGAGCAGTTCTTC.

This clonotype has only a few counts. This chain joins TRBV15 and TRBJ1-2, with D perhaps TRBD1 (6 bases). Trimming took off 0 bases at V and 3 bases at J, with 20 bases between the two ends. Per germline, CDR1 LNHNV and CDR2 YYDKDF (reference sequence). This CDR3 is 18 amino acids long. The chain's CDR3 is CATSREGVANRAHYGYTF. In DNA form, the CDR3 reads TGTGCCACCAGCAGAGAAGGTGTAGCGAACAGGGCCCACTATGGCTACACCTTC.

In this sample, this clonotype turned up a few times. The chain recombines TRBV5-1 with TRBJ2-2, with no clear D. The length of the CDR3 is 12 residues. Germline V gives CDR1 SGHRS, CDR2 YFSETQ. V lost 4 bases and J lost 6, with 7 bases in between. The CDR3, as DNA: TGCGCCAGCAGCGTAATCGCCGGGGAGCTGTTTTTT. It specifies CASSVIAGELFF.

This clonotype has a count of ten or more. V is TRBV24-1 and J is TRBJ2-1, with TRBD1 matching 11 bases. Germline lookup yields CDR1 KGHDR and CDR2 SFDVKD. The CDR3 is 15 residues long. J lost 12 bases, V lost 4 bases, and 10 bases had no gene match. CDR3 amino acids: CATSESGTGGWVQFF. In nucleotides, the CDR3 is TGTGCCACCAGTGAATCCGGGACAGGGGGTTGGGTGCAGTTCTTC.

To note about this clonotype: This may come from a read error, since a much larger clone is one base off. The gene calls are TRBV18 and TRBJ2-2; either TRBD1 or TRBD2 may supply D (5 bases each). CDR3 size: 13 residues. Germline V gene data show CDR1 as KGHSH and CDR2 as LQKENI. The CDR3 here is CASSTDGTGELIF. The DNA of the CDR3 is TGTGCCAGCTCGACAGATGGAACCGGGGAGCTGATTTTT.